Detailed here is one TCR beta chain. An amount of RNA that ranged from roughly 0.5 to 1 ug was reverse transcribed with random hexamers. TCRdb redid the calling of the immunoSEQ multiplex PCR reads with MiXCR, one entry per CDR3 protein. The table lists approximately 190,000 distinct CDR3 sequences, around 93% of them singletons. The sample belongs to a study of CD8 T cells in Susac syndrome. The CDR3 is 16 amino acids. The germline CDR1 and CDR2 sequences are LNHDA and SQIVND (reference sequence). The V and J ends lost 6 bases and 0 bases, in that order; junction bases with no gene match: 5. Sequencing was carried out using CD4+ T cells from PBMCs. This chain uses TRBV19 with TRBJ1-5; 10 nucleotides align to TRBD1. This clonotype was obtained from a human donor in good health. In DNA form, the CDR3 reads TGTGCCAGTAGGAGGACAGGGGGTAATAGCAATCAGCCCCAGCATTTT. It encodes CASRRTGGNSNQPQHF. Filled out from reference TRBV19 and TRBJ1-5, the complete variable domain reads DGGITQSPKYLFRKEGQNVTLSCEQNLNHDAMYWYRQDPGQGLRLIYYSQIVNDFQKGDIAEGYSVSREKKESFPLTVTSAQKNPTAFYLCASRRTGGNSNQPQHFGDGTRLSIL.